One and the same sample provided the 27 T cell receptor beta chains below, sequenced in a study of vaccination and CD4 T cells after COVID-19. Cultured CD4+ T-cell DNA underwent Oncomine TCR Beta short-read sequencing. MiXCR was run by TCRdb on the PCR reads, yielding one entry per CDR3 protein. The sample records 15,000 to 25,000 distinct CDR3 sequences, approximately 40% being singletons. Treatment reported: approximately nine-day PBMC culture with coronavirus spike peptide pools or control peptides (ViraFEST assay). These receptors' targets are unknown. Sequenced sample: cultured CD4+ T cells from blood. Receptors were obtained from a human donor with COVID-19.

CDR3 nucleotide sequence: TGTGCCAGCAGCTTCCGGGACAGGGGGCGCGGAAGAGTCTACGAGCAGTACTTC. Its protein product is CASSFRDRGRGRVYEQYF. This chain uses TRBV12-3 or TRBV12-4 with TRBJ2-7; 12 nucleotides agree with TRBD1. Losses at the gene ends were 6 bases for V and 3 bases for J; bases not matched to a gene: 15. The CDR3 runs to 18 residues.

The V and J genes are TRBV2 and TRBJ2-7; perhaps TRBD2 as D (6 bases). Trimming removed 2 bases at V and 3 bases at J, with 23 bases between. The CDR3 covers 18 residues. CDR1 SNHLY and CDR2 FYNNEI come from the germline V gene. The CDR3 reads CASSERSRTSLKGYEQYF. In DNA, the CDR3 is TGTGCCAGCAGTGAAAGGTCCCGAACTAGCCTGAAGGGCTACGAGCAGTACTTC.

The chain uses TRBV20-1 and TRBJ2-5; D is possibly TRBD1 or TRBD2 (6 bases each). This CDR3 has 13 residues. V lost 2 bases and J 7 bases, leaving 14 bases between the germline ends. Looked up from germline, CDR1 is DFQATT and CDR2 is SNEGSKA (reference sequence). CDR3 loop: CSARPGGEGTQYF. In DNA form, the CDR3 reads TGCAGTGCTAGACCCGGGGGCGAGGGGACCCAGTACTTC.

This sequence joins TRBV20-1 and TRBJ1-6, with 7 positions matching TRBD1. V shed 5 bases, J shed 7 bases, and the junction held 8 bases outside the gene matches. CDR1 is DFQATT, CDR2 SNEGSKA, per germline (reference sequence). There are 14 residues in the CDR3. The CDR3 here is CSAPRQGGNSPLHF. The CDR3 DNA is TGCAGTGCTCCCCGACAGGGAGGAAATTCACCCCTCCACTTT.

The rearrangement links TRBV11-3 to TRBJ2-3, with TRBD2 matching over 8 bases. The germline V gene encodes CDR1 SGHNT and CDR2 YENEEA. V lost 5 bases, J lost 3 bases, and 7 bases stayed unmatched. The CDR3 contains 15 residues. The CDR3 DNA reads as TGTGCCAGCAGCCCGGGGGGGGGGCCTACAGATACGCAGTATTTT. Its translation is CASSPGGGPTDTQYF.

This chain joins TRBV20-1 and TRBJ1-1, with D hard to call. The CDR3 runs 11 residues. Trimming removed 3 bases from V and 6 bases from J, with 8 bases in between. The germline gives CDR1 DFQATT, CDR2 SNEGSKA (reference sequence). CDR3 nucleotides: TGCAGTGCTAGGGCCGGGTCTGAAGCTTTCTTT. This translates into CSARAGSEAFF.

This clonotype was seen more than once but under ten times. The chain uses TRBV27 and TRBJ1-6, with D possibly matching TRBD1 (5 bases). The V gene lost 6 bases and the J gene lost 7 bases, with 25 bases spanning the gap. Germline CDR1 is MNHEY and CDR2 is SMNVEV (reference sequence). The CDR3 runs to 18 residues. Here the CDR3 DNA reads TGTGCCAGCAGGCTAGCTCTCGACCTCGGGGCCAGGAATTCACCCCTCCACTTT. Its protein is CASRLALDLGARNSPLHF.

The V gene is TRBV28, the J gene TRBJ1-5, with D unclear. The CDR3 length is 14 residues. Trimming stripped 2 bases from V and 1 base from J, with 6 bases between. The germline V gene has CDR1 MDHEN and CDR2 SYDVKM. The DNA of the CDR3 is TGTGCCAGCAGTTTACCCGGGAGCAATCAGCCCCAGCATTTT. It translates to CASSLPGSNQPQHF.

This rearrangement joins TRBV5-1 to TRBJ1-1; no firm D call. With 1 base removed from V and 0 bases from J, the gap between germline ends came to 16 bases. CDR3 length: 17 amino acids. Germline CDR1 is SGHRS and CDR2 is YFSETQ. The CDR3 DNA sequence: TGCGCCAGCAGCTTGTTACCCAGCGGGATGATGAACACTGAAGCTTTCTTT. This gives the protein CASSLLPSGMMNTEAFF.

This clonotype was found a few times. The chain couples TRBV11-2 to TRBJ1-5; 10 nucleotides match TRBD1. The ends lost 5 bases at V and 5 bases at J; junction bases unmatched: 6. Germline CDR1 is SGHAT and CDR2 is FQNNGV. This CDR3 contains 15 residues. CDR3 sequence (DNA): TGTGCCAGCAGCATGGGACAGGGGTACCATCAGCCCCAGCATTTT. Translation: CASSMGQGYHQPQHF.

This clonotype has only a few counts. This rearrangement joins TRBV5-4 to TRBJ1-6; D is unresolved. Germline V gene data show CDR1 as SGHNT and CDR2 as YYREEE (reference sequence). Trimming pared 3 bases from V and 7 bases from J, leaving 11 bases between. CDR3 length: 14 residues. CDR3 sequence reads: CASSSRRENSPLHF. For the CDR3, the DNA is TGTGCCAGCAGCTCCCGACGGGAAAATTCACCCCTCCACTTT.

The table lists this clonotype with a few counts. This CDR3 is CASSLVLAGALHTGELFF. The CDR3 coding sequence is TGTGCCAGCAGTTTGGTCCTAGCGGGGGCCCTCCACACCGGGGAGCTGTTTTTT. V gene TRBV12-3 or TRBV12-4 combines with J gene TRBJ2-2; TRBD2 agrees at 10 bases. This CDR3 comprises 18 residues. After removal of 3 bases from V and 3 bases from J, the junction contained 10 bases not matched to a gene.

The chain combines TRBV7-2 with TRBJ2-1; D may be TRBD2 (5 bases). Germline V gives CDR1 SGHTA, CDR2 FQGNSA. Trimming stripped 5 bases from V and 10 bases from J, with 15 bases between. The CDR3 is made up of 13 amino acids. The CDR3: CASSPEAGGEQFF. The CDR3 DNA reads TGTGCCAGCAGCCCGGAGGCGGGCGGCGAGCAGTTCTTC.

The chain employs TRBV2 and TRBJ2-4, with D perhaps being TRBD1 or TRBD2 (5 bases each). The CDR3 totals 16 residues. Trimming cost V 3 bases and J 1 base, with 13 bases left between them. Per the germline V gene, CDR1 is SNHLY and CDR2 is FYNNEI. Here the CDR3 reads CASSERGRVAKNIQYF. As DNA, the CDR3 is TGTGCCAGCAGTGAGAGGGGTCGAGTGGCCAAAAACATTCAGTACTTC.

The V gene is TRBV10-1, the J gene TRBJ2-3; 8 bases are a match to TRBD2. The trim removed 2 bases at V and 1 base at J, leaving 5 bases unmatched. Looked up from germline, CDR1 is WNHNN and CDR2 is SYGVQD (reference sequence). CDR3 length equals 16 residues. The CDR3 region is CASSEIGAGGTDTQYF. CDR3 bases: TGCGCCAGCAGTGAGATCGGAGCGGGGGGCACAGATACGCAGTATTTT.

V is TRBV5-1 and J is TRBJ2-7, with D unresolved. The CDR3 runs to 15 residues. Germline lookup yields CDR1 SGHRS and CDR2 YFSETQ. Trimming cost V 5 bases and J 0 bases, with 15 bases left between them. CDR3 protein: CASRPGPSPSYEQYF. The CDR3 nucleotides read TGCGCCAGCAGACCCGGGCCATCCCCCTCCTACGAGCAGTACTTC.

The chain recombines TRBV20-1 with TRBJ1-6; 7 bases agree with TRBD1. Germline values: CDR1 DFQATT, CDR2 SNEGSKA (reference sequence). V shed 0 bases and J 7 bases; nucleotides not matched to a gene: 9. CDR3 length: 16 residues. The DNA for the CDR3 is TGCAGTGCTAGAGATCCCACGGGACAGCCAAATTCACCCCTCCACTTT. Translating gives CSARDPTGQPNSPLHF.

This clonotype was recorded only once. The chain joins TRBV18 to TRBJ1-6; the D gene is possibly TRBD1 (5 bases). CDR1 is KGHSH, CDR2 LQKENI, per germline. The CDR3 consists of 14 residues. V shed 8 bases and J shed 7 bases, with 15 bases lying between them. The CDR3 DNA reads as TGTGCCAGCCGAGAGGGGAACCTGAATTCACCCCTCCACTTT. It is translated as CASREGNLNSPLHF. The entire variable domain, with the rest obtained from reference TRBV18 and TRBJ1-6, is as follows: NAGVMQNPRHLVRRRGQEARLRCSPMKGHSHVYWYRQLPEEGLKFMVYLQKENIIDESGMPKERFSAEFPKEGPSILRIQQVVRGDSAAYFCASREGNLNSPLHFGNGTRLTVT.

This clonotype was detected a few times. The chain uses TRBV6-1 and TRBJ2-2; TRBD1 agrees at 7 bases. Germline V gene data show CDR1 as MNHNS and CDR2 as SASEGT. The J segment lost 5 bases and the V segment lost 6 bases, leaving 15 bases of the junction unmatched. This CDR3 has 17 residues. The CDR3 nucleotides read TGTGCCAGCAGCGCCCTTACCCCAGGGGGACGGACCGGGGAGCTGTTTTTT. Amino acid sequence: CASSALTPGGRTGELFF.

The rearrangement joins TRBV20-1 to TRBJ2-7; D possibly uses TRBD1 or TRBD2 (5 bases each). Germline-derived CDR1 and CDR2 are DFQATT and SNEGSKA (reference sequence). The CDR3 totals 12 residues. V lost 3 bases, J lost 3 bases, and 9 bases lay in between. CDR3 loop: CSASGASYEQYF. The DNA of the CDR3 is TGCAGTGCTAGCGGGGCCAGCTACGAGCAGTACTTC.

The rearrangement uses TRBV29-1 and TRBJ2-6; the D is unclear. V lost 4 bases, J lost 2 bases, and 6 bases lay in between. This CDR3 contains 13 residues. CDR1 is SQVTM and CDR2 is ANQGSEA in the germline V gene. The CDR3 DNA follows: TGCAGCGTTGCTACAACTGGGGCCAACGTCCTGACTTTC. This codes for CSVATTGANVLTF.

J is TRBJ1-4 and V is TRBV28; D not resolved. Trimming took 6 bases from V and 8 from J, leaving 7 bases between them. Germline CDR1 reads MDHEN; CDR2 reads SYDVKM. CDR3 length: 11 residues. CDR3 in amino acids: CASRSGEKLFF. The CDR3 nucleotides read TGTGCCAGCAGATCGGGGGAAAAACTGTTTTTT.

This clonotype has a handful of counts. This chain links TRBV11-3 with TRBJ1-3; 8 nucleotides match TRBD1. V lost 5 bases to trimming and J lost 1 base; unmatched junction nucleotides: 4. This CDR3 contains 15 residues. Germline-derived CDR1 and CDR2 are SGHNT and YENEEA. This CDR3 is CASSLRTGSGNTIYF. CDR3 DNA: TGTGCCAGCAGCCTCCGGACAGGGTCTGGAAACACCATATATTTT.

This sequence joins TRBV6-5 and TRBJ2-1; tentative D call: TRBD2 (5 bases). V dropped 0 bases and J dropped 5 bases, with 14 bases sitting between them. Germline loops: CDR1 MNHEY, CDR2 SVGAGI. CDR3 length: 16 residues. CDR3 region: CASSYSMWGANNEQFF. CDR3 bases: TGTGCCAGCAGTTACTCGATGTGGGGAGCAAACAATGAGCAGTTCTTC.

The genes are TRBV5-1 and TRBJ2-7; 8 bases line up with TRBD1. The trim removed 4 bases at V and 3 bases at J, leaving 3 bases unmatched. CDR3 size: 13 residues. Germline V gene lookup returns CDR1 SGHRS and CDR2 YFSETQ. The CDR3 region is CASSIQGGYEQYF. CDR3 DNA sequence: TGCGCCAGCAGCATACAGGGGGGCTACGAGCAGTACTTC.

The gene calls are TRBV6-7 and TRBJ1-2; D is perhaps TRBD1 (5 bases). TRBV6-7 is sorted into the ORF group, with uncertain function. The CDR3 has 17 residues. The V and J ends lost 0 bases and 4 bases respectively, with 18 bases between them. Here the CDR3 DNA reads TGTGCCAGCAGTTACTCGTGGGGCACTGGGGAGGGCTATGGCTACACCTTC. Translating gives CASSYSWGTGEGYGYTF.

This clonotype came up a few times. The genes are TRBV6-1 and TRBJ2-1; 11 bases are a match to TRBD2. V was clipped by 6 bases and J by 6 bases; unmatched bases: 13. The CDR3 runs 17 residues. Germline values: CDR1 MNHNS, CDR2 SASEGT. The CDR3, as DNA: TGTGCCAGCAGAAACACCCTACTAGCGGGGGTACCCAATGAGCAGTTCTTC. It translates to CASRNTLLAGVPNEQFF.